These T cell receptor beta chains were read from a single sample in a study of blood T cell repertoires in COVID-19. The assay was immunoSEQ multiplex PCR, and TCRdb's table has in-frame clones only and misses some. This sample has about 190,000 clones, with about 80% found just once. Source material: peripheral blood. These TCRs come from a man in his fifties or sixties with acute or convalescent COVID-19. Both conserved end residues are part of each CDR3. A D gene is named only where the DNA matches it firmly. Rows may omit the clone size; those that give it use once, few, many or a size class.

CDR3nt	CDR3aa	d_gene	v_gene	j_gene	abundance
TGCGCCAGCAGCTTGGACATTCCCAGAAACTATGGCTACACCTTC	CASSLDIPRNYGYTF	-	TRBV5-1	TRBJ1-2	-
TGTGCCAGCTATCCCGGGACAGGGGAGGCACAGCCCCAGCATTTT	CASYPGTGEAQPQHF	TRBD1	TRBV2	TRBJ1-5	-
TGTGCCACCAGTGATTTATTGATTGAAATCAGGCATCAGCCCCAGCATTTT	CATSDLLIEIRHQPQHF	-	TRBV24-1	TRBJ1-5	-
TGTGCCAGCAGCCACGCGGGACAGAAAAATCAGCCCCAGCATTTT	CASSHAGQKNQPQHF	TRBD1	TRBV6-6	TRBJ1-5	-
TGTGCCAGCAGCCATAGCGGGGGGGCAGATACGCAGTATTTT	CASSHSGGADTQYF	TRBD2	TRBV7-2	TRBJ2-3	-
TGTGCCAGCAGCTCCCCCCGGACAGACCTCAATGAGCAGTTCTTC	CASSSPRTDLNEQFF	-	TRBV5-5	TRBJ2-1	-
TGTGCCAGCAGCATTAGCGGGGCCACAGATACGCAGTATTTT	CASSISGATDTQYF	TRBD2	TRBV7-2	TRBJ2-3	-
TGTGCCAGCAGCACTAGGGAGCAGCCCCCCAATGAGCAGTTCTTC	CASSTREQPPNEQFF	-	TRBV7-9	TRBJ2-1	-
TGTGCCAGCAGTTCCCGACAGGGTGACGGCTACACCTTC	CASSSRQGDGYTF	TRBD1	TRBV12-3/TRBV12-4	TRBJ1-2	-
TGTGCCAGCAGCGGGGCGGGGGGGCCCGGGGAGCTGTTTTTT	CASSGAGGPGELFF	TRBD2	TRBV6-2/TRBV6-3	TRBJ2-2	-
TGTGCCAGCAGCTTGGACAGATATAATTCACCCCTCCACTTT	CASSLDRYNSPLHF	-	TRBV5-4	TRBJ1-6	-
TGTGCCAGCGCCCGGGCCCTAGACAGGATCGACTATGGCTACACCTTC	CASARALDRIDYGYTF	-	TRBV2	TRBJ1-2	-
TGTGCCAGCAGTTCAGGGGGCCGCACTGAAGCTTTCTTT	CASSSGGRTEAFF	TRBD1	TRBV27	TRBJ1-1	-
TGTGCCAGCTCACCCGAGGGGGATTCACCCCTCCACTTT	CASSPEGDSPLHF	-	TRBV18	TRBJ1-6	-
TGTGCCAGCAGCTCAACTCAACAGGGGGCCTGGAGTAATGAAAAACTGTTTTTT	CASSSTQQGAWSNEKLFF	TRBD1	TRBV9	TRBJ1-4	-
TGTGCCAGCAGTGAGAATCCAGGGTACTATGGCTACACCTTC	CASSENPGYYGYTF	-	TRBV25-1	TRBJ1-2	-
TGCGCCAGCAGGGGCTCCGGAAACACCATATATTTT	CASRGSGNTIYF	-	TRBV5-1	TRBJ1-3	-
TGCGCCAGCAGCCAAGCCCTAGTAAACTATGGCTACACCTTC	CASSQALVNYGYTF	-	TRBV4-3	TRBJ1-2	-
TGTGCCAGCAGCGTCCAGGGAACTAATGAAAAACTGTTTTTT	CASSVQGTNEKLFF	-	TRBV9	TRBJ1-4	-
TGTGCCAGCAGTGAAGCGATAGCGGGAGGTAACAATCAGCCCCAGCATTTT	CASSEAIAGGNNQPQHF	-	TRBV6-1	TRBJ1-5	medium-sized
TGTGCCACCAGCAACAGGGACCTTAGCAATCAGCCCCAGCATTTT	CATSNRDLSNQPQHF	-	TRBV24-1	TRBJ1-5	-
TGTGCCATCAGACGAGGCGCTGGAGATGGAAACACCATATATTTT	CAIRRGAGDGNTIYF	-	TRBV10-3	TRBJ1-3	-
TGTGCCAGTAGTATTGGTGTTAGCCAGACCCAGTACTTC	CASSIGVSQTQYF	-	TRBV19	TRBJ2-5	-
TGTGCCAGCAGCCCAGGGACAGGGAGTCAGCCCCAGCATTTT	CASSPGTGSQPQHF	TRBD1	TRBV6-5	TRBJ1-5	-
TGTGCCAGTAGTATAATAGGGGGCGGCTCCTACGAGCAGTACTTC	CASSIIGGGSYEQYF	TRBD1	TRBV19	TRBJ2-7	-
TGCACCAGCAGCCAAAGCGAGGGCCAGGCGGAAGATACGCAGTATTTT	CTSSQSEGQAEDTQYF	-	TRBV1	TRBJ2-3	-
TGCGCCAGCAGCCTAGACGGGACAGGGTACAATGAGCAGTTCTTC	CASSLDGTGYNEQFF	TRBD1	TRBV5-1	TRBJ2-1	-
TGTGCCAGCAGCGTAGGGGGCCCGTCGCATACGCAGTATTTT	CASSVGGPSHTQYF	-	TRBV9	TRBJ2-3	-
TGTGCCAGCAGCAATGAGGGCTATGGCTACACCTTC	CASSNEGYGYTF	-	TRBV21-1	TRBJ1-2	-
TGTGCCAGCAGTTTATTGAGGAACCAGCCCCAGCATTTT	CASSLLRNQPQHF	-	TRBV12-3/TRBV12-4	TRBJ1-5	-
TGTGCCAGCAGCTTCCGGGAATCCTCTGGGGCCAACGTCCTGACTTTC	CASSFRESSGANVLTF	-	TRBV5-8	TRBJ2-6	-
TGTGCCAGCAGCCAAGACACCCTCGGACAGAACTCCTACGAGCAGTACTTC	CASSQDTLGQNSYEQYF	-	TRBV14	TRBJ2-7	once
TGCAGTGCTAGTCAAGGGGGAATTGGTAATTCACCCCTCCACTTT	CSASQGGIGNSPLHF	-	TRBV20-1	TRBJ1-6	-
TGTGCCAGCAGCTCAAGCGGAGTAACGAGCATGAGCACAGATACGCAGTATTTT	CASSSSGVTSMSTDTQYF	-	TRBV7-9	TRBJ2-3	once
TGTGCCAGCAGCCAAGAGAAAGGGGGCTATGGCTACACCTTC	CASSQEKGGYGYTF	-	TRBV4-2	TRBJ1-2	-
TGTGCCAGCCGTTCCAGCAGGGTCCCCCCCAATCAGCCCCAGCATTTT	CASRSSRVPPNQPQHF	-	TRBV6-6	TRBJ1-5	-
TGCAGTGCTAGTGTCCCGACTGTTTTTTTGCTAGGCAGGACTCGATACAATGAGCAGTTCTTC	CSASVPTVFLLGRTRYNEQFF	-	TRBV20-1	TRBJ2-1	-
TGTGCCAGCAGTTTAACTATACAAGAGACCCAGTACTTC	CASSLTIQETQYF	-	TRBV12-3/TRBV12-4	TRBJ2-5	few
TGTGCCTGGAGTGTAGCTAGCGGGAGCTACGAGCAGTACTTC	CAWSVASGSYEQYF	TRBD2	TRBV30	TRBJ2-7	-
TGTGCCTGGAGTCCGATAGGTACGGGGAATGAGCAGTTCTTC	CAWSPIGTGNEQFF	-	TRBV30	TRBJ2-1	-
TGTGCCAGCAGCCCAAGGCTAGCGGGGGGGCGGGAGCAGTACTTC	CASSPRLAGGREQYF	TRBD2	TRBV7-2	TRBJ2-7	once
TGTGCCAGCAGTGAAGGAGGGTGGACAGGGTTAGACCCAAGGCCCAATCAGCCCCAGCATTTT	CASSEGGWTGLDPRPNQPQHF	TRBD1	TRBV2	TRBJ1-5	-
TGTGCCAGCAGTTATATCAGGGGGCGGCAAGAGACCCAGTACTTC	CASSYIRGRQETQYF	TRBD1	TRBV6-5	TRBJ2-5	-
TGCGCCAGCAGCTATAGCGGGAGCTCCTACGAGCAGTACTTC	CASSYSGSSYEQYF	TRBD2	TRBV5-1	TRBJ2-7	-